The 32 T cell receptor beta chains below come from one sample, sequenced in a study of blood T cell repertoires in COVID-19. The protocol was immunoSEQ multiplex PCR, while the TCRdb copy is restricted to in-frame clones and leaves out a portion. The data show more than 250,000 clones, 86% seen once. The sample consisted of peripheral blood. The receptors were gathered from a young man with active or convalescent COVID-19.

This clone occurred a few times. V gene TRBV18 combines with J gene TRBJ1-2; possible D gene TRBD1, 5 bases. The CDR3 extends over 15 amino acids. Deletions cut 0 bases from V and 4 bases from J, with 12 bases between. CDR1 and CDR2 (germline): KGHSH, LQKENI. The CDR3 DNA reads TGTGCCAGCTCACCACCGGGGGGTGGGAGCTATGGCTACACCTTC. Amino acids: CASSPPGGGSYGYTF. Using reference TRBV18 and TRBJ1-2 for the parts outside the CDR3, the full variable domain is NAGVMQNPRHLVRRRGQEARLRCSPMKGHSHVYWYRQLPEEGLKFMVYLQKENIIDESGMPKERFSAEFPKEGPSILRIQQVVRGDSAAYFCASSPPGGGSYGYTFGSGTRLTVV.

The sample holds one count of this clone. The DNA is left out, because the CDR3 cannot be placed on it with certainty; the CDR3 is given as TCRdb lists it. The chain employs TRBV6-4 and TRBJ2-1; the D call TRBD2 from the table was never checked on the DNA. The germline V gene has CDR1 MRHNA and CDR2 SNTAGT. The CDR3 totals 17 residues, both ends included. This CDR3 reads CANYYPCGRRLFCEQFF.

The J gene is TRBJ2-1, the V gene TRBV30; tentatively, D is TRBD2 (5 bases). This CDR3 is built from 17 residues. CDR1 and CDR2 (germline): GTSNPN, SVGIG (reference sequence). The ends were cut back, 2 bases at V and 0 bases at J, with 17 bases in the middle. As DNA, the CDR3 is TGTGCCTGGAGTACAACCCTCGGGGTGAGCTCCTACAATGAGCAGTTCTTC. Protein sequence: CAWSTTLGVSSYNEQFF. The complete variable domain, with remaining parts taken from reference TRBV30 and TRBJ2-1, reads SQTIHQWPATLVQPVGSPLSLECTVEGTSNPNLYWYRQAAGRGLQLLFYSVGIGQISSEVPQNLSASRPQDRQFILSSKKLLLSDSGFYLCAWSTTLGVSSYNEQFFGPGTRLTVL.

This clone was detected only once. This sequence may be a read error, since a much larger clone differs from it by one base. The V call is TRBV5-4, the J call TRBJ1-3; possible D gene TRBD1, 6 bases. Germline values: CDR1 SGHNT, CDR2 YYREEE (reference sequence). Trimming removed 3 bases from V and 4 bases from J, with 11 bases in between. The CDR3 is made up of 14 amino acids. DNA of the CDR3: TGTGCCAGCAGCTCAACAGGGTCCGGAAACACCATATATTTT. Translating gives CASSSTGSGNTIYF.

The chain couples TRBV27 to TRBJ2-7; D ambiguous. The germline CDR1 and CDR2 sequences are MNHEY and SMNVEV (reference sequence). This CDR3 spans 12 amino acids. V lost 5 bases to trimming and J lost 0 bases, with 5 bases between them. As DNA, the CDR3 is TGTGCCAGCAGTATTAGCTCCTACGAGCAGTACTTC. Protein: CASSISSYEQYF.

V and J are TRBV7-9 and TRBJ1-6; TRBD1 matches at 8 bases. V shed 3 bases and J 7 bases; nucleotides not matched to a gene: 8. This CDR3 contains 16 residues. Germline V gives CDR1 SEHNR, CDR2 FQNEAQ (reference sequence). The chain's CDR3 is CASSFEYGQGNSPLHF. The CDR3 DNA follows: TGTGCCAGCAGCTTCGAATACGGACAGGGAAATTCACCCCTCCACTTT.

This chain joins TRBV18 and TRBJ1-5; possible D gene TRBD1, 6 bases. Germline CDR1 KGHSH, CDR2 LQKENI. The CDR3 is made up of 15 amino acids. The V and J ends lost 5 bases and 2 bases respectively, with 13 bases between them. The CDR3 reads CASSSTGSGNQPQHF. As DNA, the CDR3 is TGTGCCAGCTCATCTACAGGGTCGGGCAATCAGCCCCAGCATTTT.

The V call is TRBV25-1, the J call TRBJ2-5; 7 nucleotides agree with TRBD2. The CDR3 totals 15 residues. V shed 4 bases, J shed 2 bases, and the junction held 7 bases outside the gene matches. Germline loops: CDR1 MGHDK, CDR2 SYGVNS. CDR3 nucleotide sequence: TGTGCCAGCAGTGGTCTGGGGGGGAAACAAGAGACCCAGTACTTC. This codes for CASSGLGGKQETQYF.

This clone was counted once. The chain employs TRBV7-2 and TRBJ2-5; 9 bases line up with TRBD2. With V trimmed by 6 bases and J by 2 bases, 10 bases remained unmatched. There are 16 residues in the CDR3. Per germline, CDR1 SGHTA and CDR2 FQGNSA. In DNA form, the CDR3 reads TGTGCCAGCAGACTAGGGCCGACTAGCGGACAAGAGACCCAGTACTTC. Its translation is CASRLGPTSGQETQYF.

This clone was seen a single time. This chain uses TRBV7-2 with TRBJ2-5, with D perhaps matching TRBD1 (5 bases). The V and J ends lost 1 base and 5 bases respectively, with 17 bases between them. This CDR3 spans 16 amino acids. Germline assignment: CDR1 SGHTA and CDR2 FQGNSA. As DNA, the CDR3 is TGTGCCAGCAGCTTAGATTGGTCTAGGCCAGGGGAGACCCAGTACTTC. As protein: CASSLDWSRPGETQYF.

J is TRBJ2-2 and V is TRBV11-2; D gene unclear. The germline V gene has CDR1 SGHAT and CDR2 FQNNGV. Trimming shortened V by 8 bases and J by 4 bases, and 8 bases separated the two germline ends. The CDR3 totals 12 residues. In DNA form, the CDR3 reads TGTGCCAGCGGAGACCCCACCGGGGAGCTGTTTTTT. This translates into CASGDPTGELFF. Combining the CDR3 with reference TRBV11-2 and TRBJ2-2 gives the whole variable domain EAGVAQSPRYKIIEKRQSVAFWCNPISGHATLYWYQQILGQGPKLLIQFQNNGVVDDSQLPKDRFSAERLKGVDSTLKIQPAKLEDSAVYLCASGDPTGELFFGEGSRLTVL.

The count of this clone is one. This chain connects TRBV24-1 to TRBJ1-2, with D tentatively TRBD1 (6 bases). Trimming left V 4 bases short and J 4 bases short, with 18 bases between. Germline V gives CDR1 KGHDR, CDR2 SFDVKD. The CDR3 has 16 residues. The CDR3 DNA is TGTGCCACCAGTGACAGGTCGACAGGTATAAGCTATGGCTACACCTTC. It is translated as CATSDRSTGISYGYTF.

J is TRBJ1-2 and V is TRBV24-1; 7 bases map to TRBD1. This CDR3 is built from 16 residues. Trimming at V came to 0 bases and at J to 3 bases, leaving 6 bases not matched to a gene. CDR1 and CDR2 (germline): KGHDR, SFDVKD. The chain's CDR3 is CATSDLPGTDYYGYTF. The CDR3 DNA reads TGTGCCACCAGTGATTTGCCCGGGACAGACTACTATGGCTACACCTTC.

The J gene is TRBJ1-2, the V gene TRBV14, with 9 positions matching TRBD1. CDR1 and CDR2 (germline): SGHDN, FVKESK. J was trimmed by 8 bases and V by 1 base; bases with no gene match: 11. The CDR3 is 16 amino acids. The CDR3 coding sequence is TGTGCCAGCAGCCAAGTAGGTGGGACAGGGCTCGGAGGCTACACCTTC. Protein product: CASSQVGGTGLGGYTF.

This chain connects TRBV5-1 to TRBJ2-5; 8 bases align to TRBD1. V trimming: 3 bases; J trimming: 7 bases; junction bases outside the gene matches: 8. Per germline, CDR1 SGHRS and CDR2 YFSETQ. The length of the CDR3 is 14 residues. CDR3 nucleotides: TGCGCCAGCAGCTCGACAGGGGAATCTCGGACCCAGTACTTC. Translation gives CASSSTGESRTQYF.

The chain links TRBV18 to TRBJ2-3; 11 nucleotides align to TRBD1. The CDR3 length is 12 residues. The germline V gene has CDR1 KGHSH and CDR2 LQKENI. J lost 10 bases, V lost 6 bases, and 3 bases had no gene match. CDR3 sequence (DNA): TGTGCCAGCTCTCCGGACAGGGGGCCGCAGTATTTT. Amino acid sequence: CASSPDRGPQYF.

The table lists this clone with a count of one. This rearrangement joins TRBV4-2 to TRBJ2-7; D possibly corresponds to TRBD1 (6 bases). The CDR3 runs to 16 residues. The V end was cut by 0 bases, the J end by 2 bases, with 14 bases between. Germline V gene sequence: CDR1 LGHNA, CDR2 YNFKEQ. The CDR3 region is CASSQEKARGTYEQYF. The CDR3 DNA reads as TGTGCCAGCAGCCAAGAAAAGGCCAGGGGAACCTACGAGCAGTACTTC.

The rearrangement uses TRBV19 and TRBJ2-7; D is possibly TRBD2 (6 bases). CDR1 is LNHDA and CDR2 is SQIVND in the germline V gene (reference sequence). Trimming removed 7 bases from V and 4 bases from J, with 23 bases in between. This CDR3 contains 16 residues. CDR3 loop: CASTLTSPEGLYEQYF. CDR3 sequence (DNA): TGTGCCAGTACCCTAACGTCTCCGGAGGGGCTGTACGAGCAGTACTTC.

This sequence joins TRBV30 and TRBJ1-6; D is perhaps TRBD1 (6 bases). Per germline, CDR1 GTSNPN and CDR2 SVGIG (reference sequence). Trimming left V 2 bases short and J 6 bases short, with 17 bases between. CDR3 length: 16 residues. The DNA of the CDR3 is TGTGCCTGGAGTCTACCCCGCAGGGGCCGTAATTCACCCCTCCACTTT. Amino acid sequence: CAWSLPRRGRNSPLHF.

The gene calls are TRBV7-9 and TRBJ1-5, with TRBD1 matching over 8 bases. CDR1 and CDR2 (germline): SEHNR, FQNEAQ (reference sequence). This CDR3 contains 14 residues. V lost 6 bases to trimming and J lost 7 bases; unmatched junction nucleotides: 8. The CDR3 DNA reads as TGTGCCAGCAGTTCACAGGGGGAAGGACAGCCCCAGCATTTT. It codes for CASSSQGEGQPQHF.

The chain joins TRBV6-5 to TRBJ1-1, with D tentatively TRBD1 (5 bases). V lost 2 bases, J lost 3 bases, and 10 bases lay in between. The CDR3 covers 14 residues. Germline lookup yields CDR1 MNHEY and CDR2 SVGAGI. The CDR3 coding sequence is TGTGCCAGCAGTTACACGGGGGATCACACTGAAGCTTTCTTT. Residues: CASSYTGDHTEAFF.

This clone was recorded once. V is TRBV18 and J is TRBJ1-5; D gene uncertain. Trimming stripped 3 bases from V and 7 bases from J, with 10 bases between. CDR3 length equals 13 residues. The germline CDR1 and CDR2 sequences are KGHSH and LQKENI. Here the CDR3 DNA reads TGTGCCAGCTCACCCCGCGCGGAGCAGCCCCAGCATTTT. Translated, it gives CASSPRAEQPQHF.

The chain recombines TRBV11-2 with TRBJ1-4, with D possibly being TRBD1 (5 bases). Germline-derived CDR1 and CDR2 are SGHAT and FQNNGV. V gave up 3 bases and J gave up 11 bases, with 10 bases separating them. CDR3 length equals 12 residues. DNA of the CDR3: TGTGCCAGCAGCTTCTCCTCAGGGAAACTGTTTTTT. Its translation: CASSFSSGKLFF.

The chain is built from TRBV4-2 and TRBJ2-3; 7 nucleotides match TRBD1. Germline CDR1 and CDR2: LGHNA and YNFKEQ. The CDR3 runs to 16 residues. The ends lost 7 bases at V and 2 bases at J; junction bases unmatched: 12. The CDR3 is CASNGDHRGLTDTQYF. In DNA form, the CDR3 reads TGTGCCAGCAACGGGGATCACAGGGGCCTCACAGATACGCAGTATTTT.

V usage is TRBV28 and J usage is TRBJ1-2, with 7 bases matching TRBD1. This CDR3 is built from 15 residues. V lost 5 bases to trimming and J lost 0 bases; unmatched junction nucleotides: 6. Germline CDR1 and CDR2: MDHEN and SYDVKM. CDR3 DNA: TGTGCCAGCAGTGAGGACAGGCTAGCTAACTATGGCTACACCTTC. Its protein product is CASSEDRLANYGYTF.

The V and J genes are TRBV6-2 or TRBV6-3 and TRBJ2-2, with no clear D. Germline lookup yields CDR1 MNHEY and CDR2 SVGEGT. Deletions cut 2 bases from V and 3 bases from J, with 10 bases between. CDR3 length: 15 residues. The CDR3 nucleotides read TGTGCCAGCAGTTACAGTCCGGTCTACACCGGGGAGCTGTTTTTT. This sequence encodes CASSYSPVYTGELFF.

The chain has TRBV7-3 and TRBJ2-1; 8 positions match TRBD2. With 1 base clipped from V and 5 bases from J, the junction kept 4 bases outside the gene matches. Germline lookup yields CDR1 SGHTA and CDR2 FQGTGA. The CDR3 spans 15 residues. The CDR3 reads CASSLIGGVDNEQFF. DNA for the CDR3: TGTGCCAGCAGCTTAATCGGGGGGGTCGACAATGAGCAGTTCTTC. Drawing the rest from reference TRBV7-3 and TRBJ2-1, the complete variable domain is GAGVSQTPSNKVTEKGKYVELRCDPISGHTALYWYRQSLGQGPEFLIYFQGTGAADDSGLPNDRFFAVRPEGSVSTLKIQRTERGDSAVYLCASSLIGGVDNEQFFGPGTRLTVL.

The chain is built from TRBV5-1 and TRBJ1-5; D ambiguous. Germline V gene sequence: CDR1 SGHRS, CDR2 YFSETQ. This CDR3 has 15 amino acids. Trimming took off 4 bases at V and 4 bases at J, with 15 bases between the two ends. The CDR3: CASSPGLVGNQPQHF. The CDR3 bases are TGCGCCAGCAGCCCGGGGTTGGTAGGGAATCAGCCCCAGCATTTT.

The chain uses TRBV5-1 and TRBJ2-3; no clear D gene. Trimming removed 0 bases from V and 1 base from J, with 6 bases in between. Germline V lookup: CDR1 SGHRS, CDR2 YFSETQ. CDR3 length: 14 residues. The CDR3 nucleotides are TGCGCCAGCAGCTTGGGCGCCGGCACAGATACGCAGTATTTT. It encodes CASSLGAGTDTQYF. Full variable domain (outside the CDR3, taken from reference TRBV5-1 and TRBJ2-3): KAGVTQTPRYLIKTRGQQVTLSCSPISGHRSVSWYQQTPGQGLQFLFEYFSETQRNKGNFPGRFSGRQFSNSRSEMNVSTLELGDSALYLCASSLGAGTDTQYFGPGTRLTVL.

Here the CDR3 DNA reads TGCGCCAGCAGCCTCGGGACAGTTGAAGCTTTCTTT. This translates into CASSLGTVEAFF. V gene TRBV5-1 combines with J gene TRBJ1-1; 7 bases fit TRBD1. The CDR3 spans 12 residues. J was trimmed by 7 bases and V by 4 bases; bases with no gene match: 4. CDR1 is SGHRS and CDR2 is YFSETQ in the germline V gene. The whole variable domain, filled in from reference TRBV5-1 and TRBJ1-1, reads KAGVTQTPRYLIKTRGQQVTLSCSPISGHRSVSWYQQTPGQGLQFLFEYFSETQRNKGNFPGRFSGRQFSNSRSEMNVSTLELGDSALYLCASSLGTVEAFFGQGTRLTVV.

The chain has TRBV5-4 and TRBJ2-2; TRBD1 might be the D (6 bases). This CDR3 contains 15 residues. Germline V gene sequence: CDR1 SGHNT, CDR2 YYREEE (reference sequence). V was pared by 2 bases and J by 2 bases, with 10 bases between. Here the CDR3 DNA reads TGTGCCAGCAGCTTTTGGACAGCCAACACCGGGGAGCTGTTTTTT. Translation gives CASSFWTANTGELFF.

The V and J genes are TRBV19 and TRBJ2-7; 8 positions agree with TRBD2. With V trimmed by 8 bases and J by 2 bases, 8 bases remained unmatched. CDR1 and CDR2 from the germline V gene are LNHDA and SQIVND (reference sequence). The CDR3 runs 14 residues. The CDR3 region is CASSTSGATYEQYF. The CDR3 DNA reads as TGTGCCAGTTCCACTAGCGGAGCGACCTACGAGCAGTACTTC.